This T cell receptor (beta chain) was retrieved from a study of blood T cell repertoires in COVID-19. Across the study: Sites in the United States, Italy and Spain provided acute and convalescent COVID-19 samples.

From germline, CDR1 is SSHAT and CDR2 FNYEAQ (reference sequence). The CDR3 extends over 13 amino acids. Some clones are missing from TCRdb's copy, which holds only in-frame ones; the method was immunoSEQ multiplex PCR. The sample holds 140,000 or so clones, about 76% seen once. A note on this clone: A read error may account for a junction end that differs from germline.

Specimen: peripheral blood. This chain uses TRBV7-7 with TRBJ1-2, with TRBD1 matching over 10 bases. This receptor was taken from a woman aged 65 to 85 with COVID-19, enrolled during active disease. As DNA, the CDR3 is TGTGCTAGCAGGGGACAGGGGCCCTATGGCTACACCTTC. It is translated as CASRGQGPYGYTF.